This T cell receptor beta chain was observed in a study of T cell repertoires in cytomegalovirus infection. Study findings and constraints: Based on cumulative public TCR beta family frequency, carriers of CMV plus the relevant HLA were identified.

With regard to this clonotype: Its antigen is not known.

A single record per CDR3 protein comes from TCRdb applying MiXCR to the reads. The profile shows 360,000 or so distinct CDR3 sequences, roughly 34% of them singletons. V was pared by 5 bases and J by 7 bases, with 6 bases of the junction left unmatched. CDR3 length: 15 amino acids. This TCR derives from a human donor in good health (CMV status not recorded). Some clones in this sample may be carry-over from other donors' samples. The rearrangement joins TRBV12-3 or TRBV12-4 to TRBJ2-1; TRBD2 aligns across 12 bases. The sequencing used cultured PBMCs, collected from culture after CMV antigen stimulation. The CDR3 DNA reads TGTGCCAGCAGTCAGACTAGCGGGAGAGCAAATGAGCAGTTCTTC. Its protein is CASSQTSGRANEQFF.